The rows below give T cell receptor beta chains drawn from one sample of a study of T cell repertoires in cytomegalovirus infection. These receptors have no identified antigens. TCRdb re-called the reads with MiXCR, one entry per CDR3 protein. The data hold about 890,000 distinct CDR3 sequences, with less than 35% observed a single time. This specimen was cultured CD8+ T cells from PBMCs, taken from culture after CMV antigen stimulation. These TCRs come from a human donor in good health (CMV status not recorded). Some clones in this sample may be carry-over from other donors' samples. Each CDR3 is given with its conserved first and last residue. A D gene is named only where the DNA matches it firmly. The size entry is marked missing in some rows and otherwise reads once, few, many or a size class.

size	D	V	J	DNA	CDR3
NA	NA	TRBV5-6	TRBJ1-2	TGTGCCAGCAGCTTGGTCGGCAGAGGGGGAGACCTCTATGGCTACACCTTC	CASSLVGRGGDLYGYTF
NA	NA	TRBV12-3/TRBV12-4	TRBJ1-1	TGTGCCAGCAGTTTGGGACCGCTAGACGCTGAAGCTTTCTTT	CASSLGPLDAEAFF
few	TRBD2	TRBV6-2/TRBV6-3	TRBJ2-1	TGTGCCAGCAGCATTCAACTAGCGGACTACTACAATGAGCAGTTCTTC	CASSIQLADYYNEQFF
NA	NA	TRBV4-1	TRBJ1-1	TGCGCCAGCAGTCATCTTGGGCGCGAGACTGAAGCTTTCTTT	CASSHLGRETEAFF
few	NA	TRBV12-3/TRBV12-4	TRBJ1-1	TGTGCCAGTACTTACGGGGGCTTGAACACTGAAGCTTTCTTT	CASTYGGLNTEAFF
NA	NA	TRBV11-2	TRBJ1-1	TGTGCCAGCAGCTCCGCTTTGGGGGGGGGCACTGAAGCTTTCTTT	CASSSALGGGTEAFF
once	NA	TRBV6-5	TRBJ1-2	TGTGCCAGCAGTTACAGGCAGGGGCTGGGCTACACCTTC	CASSYRQGLGYTF
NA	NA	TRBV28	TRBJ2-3	TGTGCCAGCAGTTTAGGTTACGGAGCGAATACAGATACGCAGTATTTT	CASSLGYGANTDTQYF
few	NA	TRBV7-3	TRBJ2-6	TGTGCCAGCAGCTTAACCGGACAGAGCTCTGGGGCCAACGTCCTGACTTTC	CASSLTGQSSGANVLTF
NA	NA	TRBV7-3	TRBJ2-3	TGTGCCAGCAGCTTAAGGGGCACAGCCATTATCGGTCCCGATACGCAGTATTTT	CASSLRGTAIIGPDTQYF
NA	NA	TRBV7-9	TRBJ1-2	TGTGCCAGCAGCTTAGCGTACGGGAAGTGGTATGGCTACACCTTC	CASSLAYGKWYGYTF
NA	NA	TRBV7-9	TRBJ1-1	TGTGCCAACTTAACTGGGAGGACTGAAGCTTTCTTT	CANLTGRTEAFF
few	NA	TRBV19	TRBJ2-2	TGTGCCAGTAGTATCCGTCGACAGGCGAACACCGGGGAGCTGTTTTTT	CASSIRRQANTGELFF
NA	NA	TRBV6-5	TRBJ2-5	TGTGCCAGCAGTTGGAGCAGGGGGAGGGAGACCCAGTACTTC	CASSWSRGRETQYF
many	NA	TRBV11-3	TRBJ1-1	TGTGCCAGCAGCTTAGATGGGGGCACTGAAGCTTTCTTT	CASSLDGGTEAFF
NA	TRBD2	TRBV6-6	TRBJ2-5	TGTGCCAGCAGACGCGGACTAGCGGGGGGGCCCGAAGAGACCCAGTACTTC	CASRRGLAGGPEETQYF
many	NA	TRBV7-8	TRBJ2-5	TGTGCCAGCAGTTCCCGGGACCCCTTTTGGGAGACCCAGTACTTC	CASSSRDPFWETQYF
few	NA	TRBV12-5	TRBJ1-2	TGTGCTAGTGGTTTGTTCGGGGATCCCCACTATGGCTACACCTTC	CASGLFGDPHYGYTF
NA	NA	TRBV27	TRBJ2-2	TGTGCCAGCAGTGTGGGGACGTACACCGGGGAGCTGTTTTTT	CASSVGTYTGELFF
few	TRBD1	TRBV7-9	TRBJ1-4	TGTGCCAGCAGCTTAGGAGGGACAGACAAACTGTTTTTT	CASSLGGTDKLFF
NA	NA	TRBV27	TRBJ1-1	TGTGCCAGCAGCTCCCGGATTGACGGGAACACTGAAGCTTTCTTT	CASSSRIDGNTEAFF
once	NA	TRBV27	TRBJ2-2	TGTGCCAGCAGTTTAGGGGCGGTGGGGACATCGAACACCGGGGAGCTGTTTTTT	CASSLGAVGTSNTGELFF
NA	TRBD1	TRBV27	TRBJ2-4	TGTGCCAGCAGTCCATCGACAGGGGGCATAAACATTCAGTACTTC	CASSPSTGGINIQYF
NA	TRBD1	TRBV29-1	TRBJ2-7	TGCAGCGTTGAGGCGGGACAGGACTACGAGCAGTACTTC	CSVEAGQDYEQYF
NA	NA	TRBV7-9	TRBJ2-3	TGTGCCAGCAGCTGGACAGAAGCCACAGATACGCAGTATTTT	CASSWTEATDTQYF
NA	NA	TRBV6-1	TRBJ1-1	TGTGCCAGCAGTCCCGGACCCGGCGATTTTACTGAAGCTTTCTTT	CASSPGPGDFTEAFF
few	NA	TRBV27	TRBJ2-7	TGTGCCAGCAGTACCCAACAGGGAAGCACTTACGAGCAGTACTTC	CASSTQQGSTYEQYF
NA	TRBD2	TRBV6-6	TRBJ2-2	TGTGCCAGCAGTTACTCGATAACCGGGGGGGCTAGCGGGGAGCTGTTTTTT	CASSYSITGGASGELFF
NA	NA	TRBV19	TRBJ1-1	TGTGCCAGTAGTGTCCGCGCGGGACACCTGAACACTGAAGCTTTCTTT	CASSVRAGHLNTEAFF
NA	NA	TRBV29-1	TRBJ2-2	TGCAGCGTTGACACAGGGCCCGGGGAGCTGTTTTTT	CSVDTGPGELFF
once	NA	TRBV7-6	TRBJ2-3	TGTGTCAGCAGCTCCTACGGAGCGGGACAGGGCACAGATACGCAGTATTTT	CVSSSYGAGQGTDTQYF
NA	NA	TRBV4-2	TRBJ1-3	TGTGCCAGCAGCGCTCTCGGGGGGGCAACCGGAAACACCATATATTTT	CASSALGGATGNTIYF
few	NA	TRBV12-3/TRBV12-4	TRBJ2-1	TGTGCCAGCAGGGGGACACCCCATCTGAGCTCCTACAATGAGCAGTTCTTC	CASRGTPHLSSYNEQFF
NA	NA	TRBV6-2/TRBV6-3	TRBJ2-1	TGTGCCAGCAGTTACTCGAGCGAATCCTACAATGAGCAGTTCTTC	CASSYSSESYNEQFF
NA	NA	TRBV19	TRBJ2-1	TGTGCCAGTATCGGGGGAGGGGGTGGTGAGCAGTTCTTC	CASIGGGGGEQFF
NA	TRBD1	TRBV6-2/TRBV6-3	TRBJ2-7	TGTGCCAGCACCGGGACAGGGGGTGACGAGCAGTACTTC	CASTGTGGDEQYF
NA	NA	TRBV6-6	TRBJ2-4	TGTGCCAGCATCCTCGAAGGGGCGGGAAACATTCAGTACTTC	CASILEGAGNIQYF
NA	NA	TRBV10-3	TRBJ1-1	TGTGCCATCAGTGAGGGCAGGGATACTGAAGCTTTCTTT	CAISEGRDTEAFF
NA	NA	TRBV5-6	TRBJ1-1	TGTGCCAGCAGCTTCGAGGGGTCTGCATCGACCGAAGCTTTCTTT	CASSFEGSASTEAFF
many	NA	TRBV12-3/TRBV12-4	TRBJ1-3	TGTGCCAGCAGCCTAGACGGGAGCTCTGGAAACACCATATATTTT	CASSLDGSSGNTIYF
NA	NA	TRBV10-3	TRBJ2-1	TGTGCCATCAGTGAGCCGGGACACGGAAGCTCCTACAATGAGCAGTTCTTC	CAISEPGHGSSYNEQFF